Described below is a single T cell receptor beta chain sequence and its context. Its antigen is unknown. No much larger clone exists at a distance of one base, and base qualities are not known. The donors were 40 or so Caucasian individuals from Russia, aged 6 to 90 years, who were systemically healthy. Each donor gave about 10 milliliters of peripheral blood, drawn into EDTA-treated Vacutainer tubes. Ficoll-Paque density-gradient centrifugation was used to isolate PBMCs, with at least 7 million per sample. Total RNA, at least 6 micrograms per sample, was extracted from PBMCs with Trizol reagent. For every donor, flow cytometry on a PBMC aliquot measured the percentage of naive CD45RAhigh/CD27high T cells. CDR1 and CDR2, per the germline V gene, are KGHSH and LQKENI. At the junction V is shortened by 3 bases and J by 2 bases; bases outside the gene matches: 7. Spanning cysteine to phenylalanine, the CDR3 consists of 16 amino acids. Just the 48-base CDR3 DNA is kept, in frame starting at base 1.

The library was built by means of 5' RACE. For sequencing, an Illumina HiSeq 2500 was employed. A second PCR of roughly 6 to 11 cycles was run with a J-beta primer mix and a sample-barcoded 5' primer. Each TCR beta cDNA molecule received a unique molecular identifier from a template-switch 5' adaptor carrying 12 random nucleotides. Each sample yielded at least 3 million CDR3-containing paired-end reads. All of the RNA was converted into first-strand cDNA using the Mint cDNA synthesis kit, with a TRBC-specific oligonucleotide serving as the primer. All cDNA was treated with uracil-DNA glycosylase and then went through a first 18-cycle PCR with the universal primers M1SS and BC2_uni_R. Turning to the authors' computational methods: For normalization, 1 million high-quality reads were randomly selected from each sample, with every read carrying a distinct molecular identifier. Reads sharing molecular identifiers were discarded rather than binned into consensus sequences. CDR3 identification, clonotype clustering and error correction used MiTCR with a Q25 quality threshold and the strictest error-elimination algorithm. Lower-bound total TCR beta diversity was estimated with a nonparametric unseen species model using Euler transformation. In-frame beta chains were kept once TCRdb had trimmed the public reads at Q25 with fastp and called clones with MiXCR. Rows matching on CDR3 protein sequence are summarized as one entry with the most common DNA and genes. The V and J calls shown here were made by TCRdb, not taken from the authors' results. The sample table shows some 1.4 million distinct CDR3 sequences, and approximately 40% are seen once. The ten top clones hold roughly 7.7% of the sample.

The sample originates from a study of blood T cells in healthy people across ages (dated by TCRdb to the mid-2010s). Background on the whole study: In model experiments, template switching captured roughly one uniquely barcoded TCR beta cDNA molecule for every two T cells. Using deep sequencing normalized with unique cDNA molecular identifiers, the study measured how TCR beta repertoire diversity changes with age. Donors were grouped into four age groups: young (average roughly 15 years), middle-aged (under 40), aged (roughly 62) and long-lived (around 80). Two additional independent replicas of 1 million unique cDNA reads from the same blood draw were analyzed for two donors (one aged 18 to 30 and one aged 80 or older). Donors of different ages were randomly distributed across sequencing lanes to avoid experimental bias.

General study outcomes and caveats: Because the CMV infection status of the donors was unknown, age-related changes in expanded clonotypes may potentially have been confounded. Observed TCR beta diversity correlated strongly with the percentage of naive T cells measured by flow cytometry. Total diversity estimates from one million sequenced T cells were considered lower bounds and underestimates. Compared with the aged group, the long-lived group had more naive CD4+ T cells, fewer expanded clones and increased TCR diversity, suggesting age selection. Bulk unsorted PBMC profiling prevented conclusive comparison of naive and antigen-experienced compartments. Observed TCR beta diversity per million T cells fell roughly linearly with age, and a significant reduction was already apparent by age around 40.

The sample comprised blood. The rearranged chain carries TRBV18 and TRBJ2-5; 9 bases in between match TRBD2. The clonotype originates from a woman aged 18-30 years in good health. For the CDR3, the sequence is CASSPQVAGAQETQYF. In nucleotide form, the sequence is TGTGCCAGCTCACCCCAGGTAGCGGGAGCTCAAGAGACCCAGTACTTC.